A selection of T cell receptor beta chains follows, all from one sample in a study of blood T cells in healthy people across ages. TCRdb processed the 5' RACE reads anew with MiXCR; each CDR3 protein has one entry. This table holds roughly 800,000 distinct CDR3 sequences, 53% found once. Sequencing was performed on blood. The origin of the receptors is an elderly man in good health. The CDR3 runs from the conserved cysteine through the conserved F or W. A D gene is named only where the DNA matches it firmly. Size values are once, few and many counts, or a class for expanded clones, and some rows have none.

.	15	TRBJ2-6	.	TRBV6-5	CASSSLSSGANVLTF	TGTGCCAGCAGTAGTCTGAGCTCTGGGGCCAACGTCCTGACTTTC
TRBD1	16	TRBJ2-6	.	TRBV20-1	CSASHQGAYGANVLTF	TGCAGTGCTAGTCATCAGGGGGCATATGGGGCCAACGTCCTGACTTTC
TRBD2	15	TRBJ2-1	.	TRBV7-6	CASSLASGIRDEQFF	TGTGCCAGCAGCTTAGCTAGCGGGATTAGGGATGAGCAGTTCTTC
.	14	TRBJ2-7	.	TRBV11-1	CASGSARSSYEQYF	TGTGCCAGCGGTTCGGCGCGTAGCTCCTACGAGCAGTACTTC
TRBD2	16	TRBJ2-7	.	TRBV29-1	CSVRGGLAGGPIEQYF	TGCAGCGTGAGGGGGGGGCTAGCGGGAGGACCTATCGAGCAGTACTTC
TRBD2	16	TRBJ2-1	.	TRBV24-1	CATSSKSGTVVGEQFF	TGTGCCACCAGTTCCAAAAGCGGGACCGTCGTAGGTGAGCAGTTCTTC
TRBD1	17	TRBJ2-7	.	TRBV20-1	CSARAPPGTGNSYEQYF	TGCAGTGCTAGAGCACCCCCCGGGACAGGGAACTCCTACGAGCAGTACTTC
TRBD1	15	TRBJ2-5	.	TRBV27	CASSRRTGSEETQYF	TGTGCCAGCAGTCGACGGACAGGGTCCGAGGAGACCCAGTACTTC
TRBD2	16	TRBJ2-1	.	TRBV20-1	CSARVSGLADYNEQFF	TGCAGTGCTAGGGTGTCAGGACTAGCGGACTACAATGAGCAGTTCTTC
.	15	TRBJ1-1	.	TRBV5-5	CASSLVRALGTEAFF	TGTGCCAGCAGCTTGGTTAGGGCCCTGGGCACTGAAGCTTTCTTT
.	13	TRBJ2-7	.	TRBV9	CASSAKASGEQYF	TGTGCCAGCAGCGCCAAAGCTTCAGGCGAGCAGTACTTC
.	15	TRBJ1-5	.	TRBV10-3	CAISVDGLGNQPQHF	TGTGCCATCAGTGTCGACGGTCTAGGCAATCAGCCCCAGCATTTT
.	12	TRBJ1-1	.	TRBV6-5	CASKSGNTEAFF	TGTGCCAGCAAATCAGGGAACACTGAAGCTTTCTTT
TRBD1	15	TRBJ1-1	.	TRBV4-1	CASSHRQGLNTEAFF	TGCGCCAGCAGCCATAGACAGGGTTTAAACACTGAAGCTTTCTTT
TRBD2	16	TRBJ2-1	.	TRBV11-2	CASSAGLAGGGAEQFF	TGTGCCAGCAGCGCGGGACTAGCGGGAGGAGGGGCTGAGCAGTTCTTC
TRBD2	15	TRBJ2-7	.	TRBV7-2	CASSLMAGGVYEQYF	TGTGCCAGCAGCCTAATGGCGGGGGGAGTCTACGAGCAGTACTTC
TRBD2	15	TRBJ2-1	few	TRBV7-3	CASSFPSGGNNEQFF	TGTGCCAGCAGCTTCCCTAGCGGAGGTAACAATGAGCAGTTCTTC
.	11	TRBJ2-3	few	TRBV20-1	CSARVGDTQYF	TGCAGTGCTAGGGTTGGTGATACGCAGTATTTT
.	13	TRBJ2-5	few	TRBV6-2/TRBV6-3	CASHPRYQETQYF	TGTGCCAGCCACCCACGGTACCAAGAGACCCAGTACTTC
.	15	TRBJ1-4	.	TRBV11-2	CASSPDWGAREKLFF	TGTGCCAGCAGCCCCGACTGGGGGGCGCGTGAAAAACTGTTTTTT
.	12	TRBJ2-1	few	TRBV20-1	CSAREGSHEQFF	TGCAGTGCTAGAGAGGGGAGCCATGAGCAGTTCTTC
.	13	TRBJ2-2	.	TRBV6-2/TRBV6-3	CTSSPRPGGELFF	TGTACCAGCAGTCCCCGACCAGGCGGGGAGCTGTTTTTT
.	15	TRBJ2-3	.	TRBV7-8	CASSLVAAQGRYAYF	TGTGCCAGCAGCTTAGTAGCGGCCCAAGGCAGATACGCGTATTTT
.	13	TRBJ2-1	.	TRBV4-1	CASSQDSWNEQFF	TGCGCCAGCAGCCAAGATAGTTGGAATGAGCAGTTCTTC
TRBD2	12	TRBJ2-5	few	TRBV10-3	CATGLDQETQYF	TGTGCCACCGGACTAGACCAAGAGACCCAGTACTTC
.	14	TRBJ2-7	.	TRBV10-3	CAIGTGTWPYEQYF	TGTGCCATCGGGACCGGGACGTGGCCCTACGAGCAGTACTTC
TRBD1	16	TRBJ2-2	.	TRBV6-5	CASSRQGPVGTGELFF	TGTGCCAGCAGTCGACAGGGGCCGGTAGGCACCGGGGAGCTGTTTTTT
.	14	TRBJ1-2	.	TRBV20-1	CSARRTQALYGYTF	TGCAGCGCTAGGAGGACACAGGCCCTCTATGGCTACACCTTC
TRBD2	16	TRBJ2-7	.	TRBV20-1	CSASKVAGGLSDEQYF	TGCAGTGCTAGTAAGGTAGCGGGAGGACTTTCGGACGAGCAGTACTTC
.	15	TRBJ2-5	.	TRBV6-1	CASGRPRGGGETQYF	TGTGCCAGCGGCCGTCCAAGGGGGGGTGGAGAGACCCAGTACTTC
.	14	TRBJ2-5	.	TRBV27	CASSTPSRLDEQYF	TGTGCCAGCAGTACCCCAAGCCGGTTGGATGAGCAGTACTTC
TRBD1	14	TRBJ1-6	.	TRBV20-1	CSVDRGDYNSPLHF	TGCAGTGTCGACAGGGGGGATTATAATTCACCCCTCCACTTT
TRBD2	14	TRBJ2-5	.	TRBV5-1	CASSRTSGQETQYF	TGCGCCAGCTCACGGACTAGCGGACAAGAGACCCAGTACTTC
.	12	TRBJ1-5	.	TRBV7-9	CASSSLNQPQHF	TGTGCCAGCAGCTCACTGAATCAGCCCCAGCATTTT
TRBD2	14	TRBJ2-1	few	TRBV3-1	CASSQAGEDNEQFF	TGTGCCAGCAGCCAGGCGGGAGAAGACAATGAGCAGTTCTTC
.	14	TRBJ1-6	.	TRBV12-3/TRBV12-4	CASSVESRESPLHF	TGTGCCAGCAGTGTAGAGTCGAGGGAGTCACCCCTCCACTTT
.	14	TRBJ2-5	.	TRBV18	CASSPRDYQETQYF	TGTGCCAGCTCACCACGGGATTACCAAGAGACCCAGTACTTC
.	14	TRBJ2-7	many	TRBV2	CASSAEGSPYEQYF	TGTGCCAGCAGTGCCGAAGGGAGCCCCTACGAGCAGTACTTC
.	15	TRBJ2-6	few	TRBV5-1	CASSLVPSGANVLTF	TGCGCCAGCAGCTTGGTGCCCTCTGGGGCCAACGTCCTGACTTTC
TRBD1	16	TRBJ1-2	few	TRBV10-3	CAISADDFTGAHGYTF	TGTGCCATCAGTGCCGATGACTTCACAGGGGCTCATGGCTACACCTTC
.	12	TRBJ2-7	.	TRBV27	CASSFTHGEQYF	TGTGCCAGCAGTTTCACCCACGGGGAGCAGTACTTC
TRBD1	17	TRBJ2-7	.	TRBV5-1	CASSLSGGQGYSYEQYF	TGCGCCAGCAGCTTAAGTGGAGGACAGGGATATTCCTACGAGCAGTACTTC
TRBD1	14	TRBJ2-7	.	TRBV29-1	CSVYDRVKKNEQYF	TGCAGCGTCTACGACAGGGTTAAGAAGAACGAGCAGTACTTC
.	14	TRBJ1-2	.	TRBV7-2	CASSQTLRNYGYTF	TGTGCCAGCAGCCAAACTCTTCGTAACTATGGCTACACCTTC
.	14	TRBJ2-1	few	TRBV11-1	CASSFGLAEIEQFF	TGTGCCAGCAGCTTTGGGCTAGCTGAAATTGAGCAGTTCTTC
.	12	TRBJ2-7	.	TRBV29-1	CSVARGPYEQYF	TGCAGCGTTGCCAGGGGACCCTACGAGCAGTACTTC